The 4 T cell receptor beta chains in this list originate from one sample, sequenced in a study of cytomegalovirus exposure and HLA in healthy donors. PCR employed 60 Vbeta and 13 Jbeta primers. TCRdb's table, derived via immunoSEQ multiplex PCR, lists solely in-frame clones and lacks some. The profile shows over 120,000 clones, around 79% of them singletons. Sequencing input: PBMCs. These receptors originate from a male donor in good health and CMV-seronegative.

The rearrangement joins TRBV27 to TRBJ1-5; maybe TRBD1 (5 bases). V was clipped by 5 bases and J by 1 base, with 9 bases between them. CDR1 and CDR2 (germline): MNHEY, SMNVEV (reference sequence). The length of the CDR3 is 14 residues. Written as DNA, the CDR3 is TGTGCCAGCAGTCAAAGGGGAAGCAATCAGCCCCAGCATTTT. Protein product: CASSQRGSNQPQHF.

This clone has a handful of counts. This chain's CDR3 is CASSAGGGTQYF. The CDR3 DNA sequence: TGCGCCAGCAGCGCTGGGGGCGGGACCCAGTACTTC. The chain is built from TRBV5-1 and TRBJ2-5; a weak D match, TRBD1 (6 bases). The CDR3 is 12 residues long. In germline, CDR1 is SGHRS, CDR2 YFSETQ. Trimming took off 4 bases at V and 7 bases at J, with 11 bases between the two ends.

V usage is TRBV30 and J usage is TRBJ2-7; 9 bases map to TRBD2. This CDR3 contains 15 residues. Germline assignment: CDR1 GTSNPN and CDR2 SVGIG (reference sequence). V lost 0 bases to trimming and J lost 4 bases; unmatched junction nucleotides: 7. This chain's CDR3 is CAWSVKGLAGYEQYF. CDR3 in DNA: TGTGCCTGGAGTGTAAAGGGGCTAGCGGGATACGAGCAGTACTTC.

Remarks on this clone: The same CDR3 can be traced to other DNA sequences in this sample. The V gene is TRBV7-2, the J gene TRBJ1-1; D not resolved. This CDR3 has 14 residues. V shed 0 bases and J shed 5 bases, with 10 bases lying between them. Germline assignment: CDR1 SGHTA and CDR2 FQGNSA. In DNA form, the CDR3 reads TGTGCCAGCAGCTTAGCCCTCGGTGGTACTGAAGCTTTCTTT. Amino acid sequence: CASSLALGGTEAFF.